This T cell receptor (beta chain) is from a study of response to subunit inactivated influenza vaccine. In its sample, this clonotype was seen many times. Antigen unknown. TCRdb analysed the RT-PCR reads with MiXCR anew, one entry per CDR3 protein. The sample includes 500,000 to 550,000 distinct CDR3 sequences, 6.5% to 8% of them seen just once. Study outcomes and limitations: After each seasonal influenza vaccination, few new T cells are recruited, the authors suggested.

This sample comprised PBMCs from blood, obtained around 2 years after vaccination. This TCR was recovered from a man aged 45 to 75 who received an inactivated influenza vaccine.

As DNA, the CDR3 is TGTGCCAGCAGCTTAGAGTTTCTGGAGCAGTTCTTC. This gives the protein CASSLEFLEQFF. This chain connects TRBV11-2 to TRBJ2-1; D remains ambiguous. CDR3 length equals 12 residues. CDR1 and CDR2 from the germline V gene are SGHAT and FQNNGV. V lost 0 bases and J 10 bases, leaving 7 bases between the germline ends.